This T cell receptor (beta chain) derives from a study of shared clonotypes between healthy human individuals. HIV-negative, healthy adults without recent acute infections or vaccinations were the donors. The CDR3 totals 16 residues. The trim removed 7 bases at V and 2 bases at J, leaving 13 bases unmatched. Germline V gives CDR1 SGHRS, CDR2 YFSETQ. The method was immunoSEQ multiplex PCR; TCRdb's version includes in-frame clones alone and lacks a portion of them. Of 2 million to 2.5 million clones listed, roughly 93% are singletons. The V gene is TRBV5-1, the J gene TRBJ1-1; TRBD1 agrees at 8 bases. The origin of this receptor is a man younger than 30 in good health. Some clones in this sample may be carry-over from other donors' samples. Material: naive CD4+ T cells from PBMCs. Subset: CD45RA+ positively selected. The chain's CDR3 is CASHADRAGENTEAFF. In DNA, the CDR3 is TGCGCCAGCCACGCGGACAGGGCAGGAGAAAACACTGAAGCTTTCTTT. Filled out from reference TRBV5-1 and TRBJ1-1, the complete variable domain reads KAGVTQTPRYLIKTRGQQVTLSCSPISGHRSVSWYQQTPGQGLQFLFEYFSETQRNKGNFPGRFSGRQFSNSRSEMNVSTLELGDSALYLCASHADRAGENTEAFFGQGTRLTVV.